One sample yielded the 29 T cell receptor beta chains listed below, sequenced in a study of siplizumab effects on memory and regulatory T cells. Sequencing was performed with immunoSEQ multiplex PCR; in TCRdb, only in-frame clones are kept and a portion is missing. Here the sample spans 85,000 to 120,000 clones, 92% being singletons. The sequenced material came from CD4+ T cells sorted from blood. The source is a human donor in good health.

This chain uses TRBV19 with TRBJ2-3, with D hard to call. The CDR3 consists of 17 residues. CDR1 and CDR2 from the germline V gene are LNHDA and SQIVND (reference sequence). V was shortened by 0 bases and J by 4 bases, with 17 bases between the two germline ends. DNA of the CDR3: TGTGCCAGTAGTATAGATCCGGACCCATACGCCCCAGATACGCAGTATTTT. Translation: CASSIDPDPYAPDTQYF.

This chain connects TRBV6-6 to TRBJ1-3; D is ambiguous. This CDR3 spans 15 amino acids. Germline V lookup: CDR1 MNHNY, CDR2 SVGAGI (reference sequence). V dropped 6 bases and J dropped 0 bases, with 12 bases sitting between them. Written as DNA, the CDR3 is TGTGCCAGCAGAACAAGACGGGACTCTGGAAACACCATATATTTT. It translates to CASRTRRDSGNTIYF.

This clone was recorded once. The CDR3 DNA sequence: TGTGCCAGCAGCCAAGAAGTAGCCCTCAGCTCCTACGAGCAGTACTTC. This codes for CASSQEVALSSYEQYF. The V and J genes are TRBV4-2 and TRBJ2-5; D ambiguous. The J call may be incorrect, as the DNA end agrees better with TRBJ2-7. CDR1 LGHNA and CDR2 YNFKEQ come from the germline V gene. The CDR3 has 16 amino acids.

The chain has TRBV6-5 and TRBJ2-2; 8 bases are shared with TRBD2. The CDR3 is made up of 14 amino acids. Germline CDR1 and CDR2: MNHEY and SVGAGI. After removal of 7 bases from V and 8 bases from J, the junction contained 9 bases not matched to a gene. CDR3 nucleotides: TGTGCCAGCACGAATAGCGGGATTTCGGGGGAGCTGTTTTTT. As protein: CASTNSGISGELFF.

CDR3 nucleotides: TGTGCCAGCGACAGTGGAGTTCGCTACGAGCAGTACTTC. Its protein product is CASDSGVRYEQYF. This sequence joins TRBV28 and TRBJ2-7, with TRBD1 as a possible D gene (5 bases). The CDR3 is 13 residues long. The ends were cut back, 8 bases at V and 3 bases at J, with 14 bases in the middle. Germline CDR1 is MDHEN and CDR2 is SYDVKM.

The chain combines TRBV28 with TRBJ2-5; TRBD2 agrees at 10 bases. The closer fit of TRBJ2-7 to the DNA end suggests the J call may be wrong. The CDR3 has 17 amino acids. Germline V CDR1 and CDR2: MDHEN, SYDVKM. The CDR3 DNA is TGTGCCAGCAGCCTAGGGCTAGCGGGAGAATTATCCTACGAGCAGTACTTC. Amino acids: CASSLGLAGELSYEQYF.

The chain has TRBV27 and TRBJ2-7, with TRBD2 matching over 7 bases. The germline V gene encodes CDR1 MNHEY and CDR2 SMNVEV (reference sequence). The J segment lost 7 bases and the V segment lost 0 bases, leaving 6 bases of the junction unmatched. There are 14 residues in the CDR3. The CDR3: CASSLSWGRGEQYF. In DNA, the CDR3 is TGTGCCAGCAGTTTATCTTGGGGGAGGGGAGAGCAGTACTTC.

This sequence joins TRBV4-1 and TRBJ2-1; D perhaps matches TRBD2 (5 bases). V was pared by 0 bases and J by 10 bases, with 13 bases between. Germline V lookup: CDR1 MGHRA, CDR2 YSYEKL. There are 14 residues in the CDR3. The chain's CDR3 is CASSQDPGKREQFF. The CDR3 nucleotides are TGCGCCAGCAGCCAAGATCCCGGGAAGCGGGAGCAGTTCTTC.

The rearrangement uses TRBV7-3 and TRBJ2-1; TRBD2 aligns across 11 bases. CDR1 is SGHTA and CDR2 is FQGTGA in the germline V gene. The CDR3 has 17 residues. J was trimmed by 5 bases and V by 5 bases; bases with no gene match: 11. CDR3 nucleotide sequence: TGTGCCAGCAGCAATGGAGCCGGGACTAGCGGACACAATGAGCAGTTCTTC. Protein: CASSNGAGTSGHNEQFF.

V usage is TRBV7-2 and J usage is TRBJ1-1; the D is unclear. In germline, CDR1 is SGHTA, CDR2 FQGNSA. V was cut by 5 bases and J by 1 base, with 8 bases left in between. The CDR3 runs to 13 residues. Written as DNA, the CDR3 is TGTGCCAGCAGCCACCGACAGAACACTGAAGCTTTCTTT. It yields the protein CASSHRQNTEAFF.

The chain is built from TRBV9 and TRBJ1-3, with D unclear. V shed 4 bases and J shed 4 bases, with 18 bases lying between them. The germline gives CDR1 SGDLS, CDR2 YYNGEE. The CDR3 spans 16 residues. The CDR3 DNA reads TGTGCCAGCAGCCCACGAGACGGGGTGGGCGGAAACACCATATATTTT. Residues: CASSPRDGVGGNTIYF. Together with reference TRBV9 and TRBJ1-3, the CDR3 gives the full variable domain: DSGVTQTPKHLITATGQRVTLRCSPRSGDLSVYWYQQSLDQGLQFLIQYYNGEERAKGNILERFSAQQFPDLHSELNLSSLELGDSALYFCASSPRDGVGGNTIYFGEGSWLTVV.

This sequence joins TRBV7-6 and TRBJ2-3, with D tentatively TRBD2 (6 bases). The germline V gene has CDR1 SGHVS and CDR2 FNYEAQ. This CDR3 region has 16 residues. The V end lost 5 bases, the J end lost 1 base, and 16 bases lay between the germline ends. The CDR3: CASSSPPGLRTDTQYF. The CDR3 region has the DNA TGTGCCAGCAGCAGCCCCCCGGGACTCCGCACAGATACGCAGTATTTT.

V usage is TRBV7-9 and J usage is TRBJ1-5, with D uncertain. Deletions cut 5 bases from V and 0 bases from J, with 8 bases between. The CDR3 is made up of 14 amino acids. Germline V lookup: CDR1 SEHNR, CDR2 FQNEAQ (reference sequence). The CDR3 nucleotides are TGTGCCAGCAGCACTACAGCTAGCAATCAGCCCCAGCATTTT. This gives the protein CASSTTASNQPQHF. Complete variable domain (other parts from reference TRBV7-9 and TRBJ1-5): DTGVSQNPRHKITKRGQNVTFRCDPISEHNRLYWYRQTLGQGPEFLTYFQNEAQLEKSRLLSDRFSAERPKGSFSTLEIQRTEQGDSAMYLCASSTTASNQPQHFGDGTRLSIL.

The CDR3 region is CASSLRSTDQPQHF. The CDR3 DNA follows: TGTGCCAGCAGCTTACGGTCGACTGATCAGCCCCAGCATTTT. The chain links TRBV7-2 to TRBJ1-5; D gene unclear. The CDR3 is 14 amino acids. V was trimmed by 2 bases and J by 5 bases, leaving 10 bases between them. Germline V lookup: CDR1 SGHTA, CDR2 FQGNSA.

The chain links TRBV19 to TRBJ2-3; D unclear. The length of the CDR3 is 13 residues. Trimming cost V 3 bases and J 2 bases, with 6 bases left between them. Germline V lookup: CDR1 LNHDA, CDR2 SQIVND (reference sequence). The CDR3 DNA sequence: TGTGCCAGTAGTATCGGGTTCACAGATACGCAGTATTTT. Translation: CASSIGFTDTQYF.

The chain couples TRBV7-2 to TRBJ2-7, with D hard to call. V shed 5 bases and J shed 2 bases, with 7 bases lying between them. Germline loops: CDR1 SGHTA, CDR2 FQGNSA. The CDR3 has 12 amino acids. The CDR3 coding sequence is TGTGCCAGCAGCCTAGGCGCCTACGAGCAGTACTTC. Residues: CASSLGAYEQYF.

DNA of the CDR3: TGTGCCAGTAGTCCCCAGGCCCGGGGCGAGCAGTACTTC. Residues: CASSPQARGEQYF. This sequence joins TRBV19 and TRBJ2-5, with D perhaps matching TRBD2 (5 bases). The assigned J gene may be wrong: the sequence end matches TRBJ2-7 better. The germline gives CDR1 LNHDA, CDR2 SQIVND (reference sequence). This CDR3 contains 13 residues.

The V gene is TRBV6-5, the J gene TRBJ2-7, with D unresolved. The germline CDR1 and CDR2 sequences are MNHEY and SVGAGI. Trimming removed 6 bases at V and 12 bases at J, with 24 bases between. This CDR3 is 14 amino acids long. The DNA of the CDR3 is TGTGCCAGCAGCCAAAGATCTGGTCGTGTGATGACGTACTTC. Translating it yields CASSQRSGRVMTYF.

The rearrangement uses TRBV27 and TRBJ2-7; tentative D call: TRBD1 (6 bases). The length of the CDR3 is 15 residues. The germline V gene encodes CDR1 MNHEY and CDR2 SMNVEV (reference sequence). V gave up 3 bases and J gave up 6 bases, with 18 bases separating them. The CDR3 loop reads CASSFGPQGFGEQYF. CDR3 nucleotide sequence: TGTGCCAGCAGTTTCGGGCCACAGGGTTTTGGCGAGCAGTACTTC.

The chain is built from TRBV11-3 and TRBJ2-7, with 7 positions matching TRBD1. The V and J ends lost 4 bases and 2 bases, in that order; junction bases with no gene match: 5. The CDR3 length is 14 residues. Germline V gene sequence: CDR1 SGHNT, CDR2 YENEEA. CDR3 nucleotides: TGTGCCAGCAGCTCCTCAACAGGGGCCTACGAGCAGTACTTC. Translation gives CASSSSTGAYEQYF.

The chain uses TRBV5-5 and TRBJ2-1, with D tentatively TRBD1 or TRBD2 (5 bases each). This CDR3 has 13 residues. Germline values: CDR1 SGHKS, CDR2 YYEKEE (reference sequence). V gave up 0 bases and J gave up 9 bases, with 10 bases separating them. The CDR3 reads CASSLEWGTEQFF. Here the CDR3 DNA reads TGTGCCAGCAGCTTGGAGTGGGGGACTGAGCAGTTCTTC.

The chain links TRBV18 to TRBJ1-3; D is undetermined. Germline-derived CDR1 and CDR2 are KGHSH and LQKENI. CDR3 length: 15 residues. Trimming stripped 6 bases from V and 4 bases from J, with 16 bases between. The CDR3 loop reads CASSPRERLGNTIYF. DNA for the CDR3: TGTGCCAGCTCGCCCCGGGAGCGACTCGGAAACACCATATATTTT.

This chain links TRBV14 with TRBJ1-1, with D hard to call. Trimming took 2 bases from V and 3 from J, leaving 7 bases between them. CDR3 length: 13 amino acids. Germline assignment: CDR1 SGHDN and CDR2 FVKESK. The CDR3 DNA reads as TGTGCCAGCAGCCAACAGACTTACACTGAAGCTTTCTTT. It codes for CASSQQTYTEAFF.

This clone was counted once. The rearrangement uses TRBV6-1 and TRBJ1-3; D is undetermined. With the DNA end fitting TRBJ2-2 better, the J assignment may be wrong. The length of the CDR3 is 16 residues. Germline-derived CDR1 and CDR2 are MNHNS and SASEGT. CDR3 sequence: CASSGREPVNTGELFF. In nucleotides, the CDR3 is TGTGCCAGCAGTGGCCGCGAGCCGGTTAACACCGGGGAGCTGTTTTTT.

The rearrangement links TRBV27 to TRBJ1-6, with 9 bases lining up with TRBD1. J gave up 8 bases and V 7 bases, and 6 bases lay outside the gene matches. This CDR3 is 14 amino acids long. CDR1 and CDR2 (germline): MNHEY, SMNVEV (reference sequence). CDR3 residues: CASTPDRGDSPLHF. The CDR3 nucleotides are TGTGCCAGCACCCCTGACAGGGGGGATTCACCCCTCCACTTT.

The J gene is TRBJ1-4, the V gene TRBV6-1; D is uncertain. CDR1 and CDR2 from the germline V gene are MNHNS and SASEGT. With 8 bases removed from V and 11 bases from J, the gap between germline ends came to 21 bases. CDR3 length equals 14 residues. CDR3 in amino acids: CASSSGHSYVKLFF. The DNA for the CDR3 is TGTGCCAGCTCCTCCGGCCACAGTTATGTGAAACTGTTTTTT.

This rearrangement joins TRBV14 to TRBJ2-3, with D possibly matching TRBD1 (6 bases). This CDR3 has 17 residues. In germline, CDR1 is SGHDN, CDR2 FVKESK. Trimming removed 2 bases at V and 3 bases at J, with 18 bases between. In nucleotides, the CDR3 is TGTGCCAGCAGCCAAACGTTATTGTTGACAGGAACAGATACGCAGTATTTT. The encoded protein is CASSQTLLLTGTDTQYF.

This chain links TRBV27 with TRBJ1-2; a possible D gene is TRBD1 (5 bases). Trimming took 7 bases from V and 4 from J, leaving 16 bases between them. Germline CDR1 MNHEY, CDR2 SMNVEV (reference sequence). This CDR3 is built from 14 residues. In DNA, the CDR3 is TGTGCCAGCAATATTAGGGGACGGAGCTATGGCTACACCTTC. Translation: CASNIRGRSYGYTF.

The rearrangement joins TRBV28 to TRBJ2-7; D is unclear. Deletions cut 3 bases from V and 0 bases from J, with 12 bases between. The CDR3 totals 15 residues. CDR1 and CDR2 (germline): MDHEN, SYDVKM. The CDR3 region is CASSLGGLSSYEQYF. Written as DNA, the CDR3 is TGTGCCAGCAGTTTGGGCGGCCTAAGCTCCTACGAGCAGTACTTC.